This TCR beta chain was captured by sequencing in a study of blood T cell repertoires in COVID-19. The CDR3 extends over 14 amino acids. In germline, CDR1 is SGHRS, CDR2 YFSETQ. V lost 5 bases, J lost 7 bases, and 9 bases stayed unmatched. Sequenced by immunoSEQ multiplex PCR; TCRdb stores in-frame clones only, minus some. Of under 150,000 clones in the sample, 75% to 90% were seen once. The sequenced sample was peripheral blood. The chain has TRBV5-1 and TRBJ2-1; TRBD2 aligns across 7 bases. The clonotype comes from a human donor in a cohort sampled during active COVID-19. CDR3 nucleotides: TGCGCCAGCAGTGGTAGCGGGCTCTTGAATGAGCAGTTCTTC. Its protein is CASSGSGLLNEQFF.